This T cell receptor (beta chain) was retrieved from a study of cytomegalovirus exposure and HLA in healthy donors. Study-level results: Most TCR sequences were rare, but some public TCRs occurred in many donors.

Concerning this clone itself: The antigen is undetermined.

The V and J ends lost 2 bases and 2 bases, in that order; junction bases with no gene match: 5. CDR1 SGDLS and CDR2 YYNGEE come from the germline V gene. CDR3 length equals 15 residues. This table comes from immunoSEQ multiplex PCR, and its TCRdb copy is limited to in-frame clones, with some not included. The sample shows some 170,000 clones, nearly 90% of them seen only once. The clonotype originates from a man aged 18 to 29 in good health and CMV-seropositive. J is TRBJ2-7 and V is TRBV9; 9 bases are a match to TRBD2. The sequenced material came from PBMCs. The CDR3 DNA reads TGTGCCAGCAGCGTTAGCGGGAGCGCCACCTACGAGCAGTACTTC. This gives the protein CASSVSGSATYEQYF.